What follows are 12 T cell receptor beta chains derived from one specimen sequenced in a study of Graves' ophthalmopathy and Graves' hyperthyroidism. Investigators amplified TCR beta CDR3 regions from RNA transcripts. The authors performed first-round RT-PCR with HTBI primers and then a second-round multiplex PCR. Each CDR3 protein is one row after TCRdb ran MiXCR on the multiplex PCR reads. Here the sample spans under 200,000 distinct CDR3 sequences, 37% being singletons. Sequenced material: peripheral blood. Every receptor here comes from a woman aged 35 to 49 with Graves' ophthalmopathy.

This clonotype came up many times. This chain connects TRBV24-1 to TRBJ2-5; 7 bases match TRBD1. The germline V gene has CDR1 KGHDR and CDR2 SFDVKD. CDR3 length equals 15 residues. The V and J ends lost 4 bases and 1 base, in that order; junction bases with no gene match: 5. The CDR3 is CATSEATGAQETQYF. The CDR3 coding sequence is TGTGCCACCAGTGAGGCAACAGGGGCCCAAGAGACCCAGTACTTC.

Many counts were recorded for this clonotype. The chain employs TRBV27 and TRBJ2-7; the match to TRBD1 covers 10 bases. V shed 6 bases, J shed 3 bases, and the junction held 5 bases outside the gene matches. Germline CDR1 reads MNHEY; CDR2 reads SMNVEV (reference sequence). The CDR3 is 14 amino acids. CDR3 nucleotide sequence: TGTGCCAGCAGAAGGACAGGGGGGGACTACGAGCAGTACTTC. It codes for CASRRTGGDYEQYF.

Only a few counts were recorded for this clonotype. The CDR3 bases are TGTGCCAGCAGTCAGTCTTCGAGGGGAGAGACCCAGTACTTC. This encodes CASSQSSRGETQYF. The chain carries TRBV28 and TRBJ2-5, with D possibly being TRBD1 or TRBD2 (5 bases each). The CDR3 runs to 14 residues. In germline, CDR1 is MDHEN, CDR2 SYDVKM. V lost 5 bases and J 4 bases, leaving 14 bases between the germline ends.

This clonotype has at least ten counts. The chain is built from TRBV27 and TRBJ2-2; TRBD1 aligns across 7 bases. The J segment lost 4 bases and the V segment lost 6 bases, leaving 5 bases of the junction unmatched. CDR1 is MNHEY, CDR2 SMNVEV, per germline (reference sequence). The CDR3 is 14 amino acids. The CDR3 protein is CASRTGALTGELFF. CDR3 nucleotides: TGTGCCAGCAGAACAGGGGCGCTCACCGGGGAGCTGTTTTTT.

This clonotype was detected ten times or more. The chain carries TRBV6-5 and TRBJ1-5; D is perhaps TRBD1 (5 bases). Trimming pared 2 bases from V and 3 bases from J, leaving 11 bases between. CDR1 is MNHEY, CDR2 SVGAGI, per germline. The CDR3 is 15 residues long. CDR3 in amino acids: CASSYHVRVNQPQHF. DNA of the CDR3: TGTGCCAGCAGTTACCATGTCAGGGTCAATCAGCCCCAGCATTTT.

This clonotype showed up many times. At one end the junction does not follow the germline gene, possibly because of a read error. The chain's CDR3 is CSAIDRAEAFF. CDR3 nucleotide sequence: TGCAGTGCCATCGACAGGGCTGAGGCTTTCTTT. The V call is TRBV20-1, the J call TRBJ1-1, with 7 nucleotides matching TRBD1. Per germline, CDR1 DFQATT and CDR2 SNEGSKA (reference sequence). This CDR3 has 11 residues.

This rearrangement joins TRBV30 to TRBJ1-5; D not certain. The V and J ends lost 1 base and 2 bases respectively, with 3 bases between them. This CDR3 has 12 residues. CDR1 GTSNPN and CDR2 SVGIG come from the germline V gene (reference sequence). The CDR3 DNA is TGTGCCTGGAGTGGGGGCAATCAGCCCCAGCATTTT. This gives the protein CAWSGGNQPQHF.

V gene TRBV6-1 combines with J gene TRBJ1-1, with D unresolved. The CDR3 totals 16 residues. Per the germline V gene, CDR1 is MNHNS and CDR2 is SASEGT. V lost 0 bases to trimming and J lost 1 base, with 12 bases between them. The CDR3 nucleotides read TGTGCCAGCAGTGAAGCATGGGTCGAAGAGAACACTGAAGCTTTCTTT. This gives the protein CASSEAWVEENTEAFF.

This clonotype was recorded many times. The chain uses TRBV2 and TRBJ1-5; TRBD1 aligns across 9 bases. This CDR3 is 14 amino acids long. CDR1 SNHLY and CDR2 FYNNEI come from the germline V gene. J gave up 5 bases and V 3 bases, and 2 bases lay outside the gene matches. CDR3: CASSDTGGDQPQHF. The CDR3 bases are TGTGCCAGCAGTGACACAGGGGGCGATCAGCCCCAGCATTTT. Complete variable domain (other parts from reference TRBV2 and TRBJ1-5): EPEVTQTPSHQVTQMGQEVILRCVPISNHLYFYWYRQILGQKVEFLVSFYNNEISEKSEIFDDQFSVERPDGSNFTLKIRSTKLEDSAMYFCASSDTGGDQPQHFGDGTRLSIL.

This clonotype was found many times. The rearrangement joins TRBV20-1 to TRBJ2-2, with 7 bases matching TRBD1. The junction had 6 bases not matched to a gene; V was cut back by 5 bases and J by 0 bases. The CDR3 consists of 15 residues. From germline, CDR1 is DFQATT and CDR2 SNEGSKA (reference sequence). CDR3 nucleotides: TGCAGTGCTCAACTGACAGGGACGAACACCGGGGAGCTGTTTTTT. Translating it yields CSAQLTGTNTGELFF.

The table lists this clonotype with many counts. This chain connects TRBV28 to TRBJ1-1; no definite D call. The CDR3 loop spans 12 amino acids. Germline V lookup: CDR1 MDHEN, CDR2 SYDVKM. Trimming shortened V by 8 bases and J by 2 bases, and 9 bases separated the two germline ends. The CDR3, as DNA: TGTGCCAGCCGCACGGGAAACACTGAAGCTTTCTTT. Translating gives CASRTGNTEAFF.

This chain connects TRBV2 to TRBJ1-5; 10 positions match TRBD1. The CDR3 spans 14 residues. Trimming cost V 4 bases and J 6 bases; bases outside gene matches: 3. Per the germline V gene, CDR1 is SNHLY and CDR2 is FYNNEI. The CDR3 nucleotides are TGTGCCAGCAGTGGGACAGGGGGGCCTCAGCCCCAGCATTTT. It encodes CASSGTGGPQPQHF.